These T cell receptor beta chains were read from a single sample in a study of blood T cell repertoires in COVID-19. TCRdb's copy holds only in-frame clones and misses some; the assay was immunoSEQ multiplex PCR. The sample has some 270,000 clones; about nine tenths are singletons. Sequencing input: PBMCs or T cells enriched from blood (not recorded which). The receptors stem from a woman in her 40s who had recovered from COVID-19. Each CDR3 is given with its conserved first and last residue. D genes are given only for firm matches. Rows give clone size only sometimes, using once, few, many, or a class for an expanded clone.

NA,TRBD1,TRBJ1-6,TRBV27,TGTGCCAGCAGTCCGGGACAGGGGATCCCTAATTCACCCCTCCACTTT,CASSPGQGIPNSPLHF
NA,NA,TRBJ1-3,TRBV30,TGTGCCTGGACAGTCGACAGTAACTCTGGAAACACCATATATTTT,CAWTVDSNSGNTIYF
once,TRBD1,TRBJ1-1,TRBV30,TGTGCCTGGAGTGCCCAAGGACAGGGGAGCGCTGAAGCTTTCTTT,CAWSAQGQGSAEAFF
NA,TRBD2,TRBJ2-3,TRBV4-2,TGTGCCAGCAGCCAAGAACTAGCGGGAGTAACAGATACGCAGTATTTT,CASSQELAGVTDTQYF
NA,NA,TRBJ1-5,TRBV5-1,TGCGCCAGCAGCTGGGAGGGTAGGGAACAGCCCCAGCATTTT,CASSWEGREQPQHF
NA,TRBD1,TRBJ2-7,TRBV10-3,TGTGCCATCAAGACACAGGGGGCAGGCGAGCAGTACTTC,CAIKTQGAGEQYF
NA,TRBD2,TRBJ2-1,TRBV7-2,TGTGCCAGCAGCTTAGCAGGTGGACTAGCAGGCAATGAGCAGTTCTTC,CASSLAGGLAGNEQFF
NA,TRBD1,TRBJ1-1,TRBV7-2,TGTGCCAGCAGCTCCTACACAGGGGGCAGGAACACTGAAGCTTTCTTT,CASSSYTGGRNTEAFF
NA,NA,TRBJ1-2,TRBV7-9,TGTGCCAGCAGCTTAGGGGCATCTAACTATGGCTACACCTTC,CASSLGASNYGYTF
NA,NA,TRBJ2-1,TRBV6-1,TGTGCCAGCAGTGAAACGTGGGGGGGGGCCGAGTTCTTC,CASSETWGGAEFF
NA,NA,TRBJ2-1,TRBV18,TGTGCCAGCTCACTCCCGGGACTCTTCTCCTACAATGAGCAGTTCTTC,CASSLPGLFSYNEQFF
NA,TRBD1,TRBJ2-7,TRBV5-1,TGCGCCAGCAGCTTATCGACAGGGGACGGCGAGCAGTACTTC,CASSLSTGDGEQYF
NA,NA,TRBJ1-2,TRBV6-5,TGTGCCAGCAGTTACGGGGGCCCGAGGCATGGCTACACCTTC,CASSYGGPRHGYTF
NA,NA,TRBJ2-7,TRBV11-1,TGTGCCAGCAGCTTAAGGGAGGACGAGCAGTACTTC,CASSLREDEQYF
NA,NA,TRBJ2-5,TRBV19,TGTGCCAGTAGTAGTGCGGGCTCCCGAGAGACCCAGTACTTC,CASSSAGSRETQYF
NA,NA,TRBJ2-3,TRBV7-2,TGTGCCAGCAGCCTCCCACTGGGGCCGGGAGATACGCAGTATTTT,CASSLPLGPGDTQYF
NA,NA,TRBJ1-1,TRBV19,TGTGCCAGTAGTGCCCTGGCACCTCGGAACACTGAAGCTTTCTTT,CASSALAPRNTEAFF
NA,NA,TRBJ2-7,TRBV2,TGTGCCAGCAGTTTACGGGACACCTACGAGCAGTACTTC,CASSLRDTYEQYF
NA,TRBD1,TRBJ1-5,TRBV7-2,TGTGCCAGCAGCTTAACAGGGGTTATAGGCAATCAGCCCCAGCATTTT,CASSLTGVIGNQPQHF
NA,TRBD1,TRBJ1-1,TRBV27,TGTGCCAGCAGTCAAAGACAGGGTTTCCGTGAAGCTTTCTTT,CASSQRQGFREAFF
NA,NA,TRBJ1-2,TRBV5-1,TGCGCCAGCAGCACCGATGGCCCCGCCTATGGCTACACCTTC,CASSTDGPAYGYTF
NA,NA,TRBJ2-1,TRBV25-1,TGTGCCAGCAGTGGGGGACTCCTGAGGGACTCCTACAATGAGCAGTTCTTC,CASSGGLLRDSYNEQFF
NA,TRBD1,TRBJ1-2,TRBV5-1,TGCGCCAGCAACCCCGGGACAGCCAACTATGGCTACACCTTC,CASNPGTANYGYTF
NA,TRBD1,TRBJ1-2,TRBV6-5,TGTGCCAGCAGTAGCGGACAGGGTTCCTATGGCTACACCTTC,CASSSGQGSYGYTF
NA,NA,TRBJ1-1,TRBV7-8,TGTGCCAGCAGCTTTACAGGTTACGGCACTGAAGCTTTCTTT,CASSFTGYGTEAFF
NA,TRBD2,TRBJ2-7,TRBV5-4,TGTGCCAGCAGCTCGGAGTCTAGCGGCTCCTACGAGCAGTACTTC,CASSSESSGSYEQYF
once,TRBD2,TRBJ2-7,TRBV10-3,TGTGCCACCAAGCCGCGGGAGGTCGCCTACGAGCAGTACTTC,CATKPREVAYEQYF
NA,NA,TRBJ1-4,TRBV7-2,TGTGCCAGCAGCCTTACCGCACAGCCAGTTGGAAAACTGTTTTTT,CASSLTAQPVGKLFF
NA,NA,TRBJ1-3,TRBV7-6,TGTGCCAGCAGCCAACGCACCCAGGGCCCTAGCTCTGGAAACACCATATATTTT,CASSQRTQGPSSGNTIYF
NA,NA,TRBJ2-3,TRBV7-9,TGTGCCAGCAGCTTTGGCCATACGCAGTATTTT,CASSFGHTQYF
NA,TRBD1,TRBJ2-2,TRBV7-9,TGTGCCAGCAGCTTACCAGGGGGCTTAGTCGGGGAGCTGTTTTTT,CASSLPGGLVGELFF
NA,NA,TRBJ1-5,TRBV7-9,TGTGCCAGCAGCGAGGTAGGACAGCCCCAGCATTTT,CASSEVGQPQHF
NA,TRBD1,TRBJ2-1,TRBV7-9,TGTGCCATAGGACAGGGCATGAATGAGCAGTTCTTC,CAIGQGMNEQFF
NA,TRBD1,TRBJ1-3,TRBV6-6,TGTGCCAGCAGTTACTCGACAGGGGCTGGAAACACCATATATTTT,CASSYSTGAGNTIYF
NA,NA,TRBJ2-2,TRBV7-2,TGTGCCAGCAGCTTTTACGGGAGTGATGGGGAGCTGTTTTTT,CASSFYGSDGELFF
NA,TRBD1,TRBJ1-1,TRBV12-3/TRBV12-4,TGTGCCAGCAGACGCGGACAGGGCAAAGGAGCTTTCTTT,CASRRGQGKGAFF
NA,TRBD2,TRBJ2-1,TRBV7-9,TGTGCCAGCAGCCCGGGACTAGCGGGTTACAATGAGCAGTTCTTC,CASSPGLAGYNEQFF
NA,TRBD2,TRBJ2-1,TRBV30,TGTGCCTGGAGTGTACAGCGGGAGATCGACAATGAGCAGTTCTTC,CAWSVQREIDNEQFF
NA,TRBD1,TRBJ1-3,TRBV2,TGTGCCAGCAGCAGGGACAGGGTCATCTACTCTGGAAACACCATATATTTT,CASSRDRVIYSGNTIYF
NA,NA,TRBJ2-7,TRBV2,TGTGCCAGCAGTTACAGCGGTGAGCAGTACTTC,CASSYSGEQYF
NA,NA,TRBJ1-5,TRBV19,TGTGCCAGTAGTATGCGGGGGACCGATTATAGCAATCAGCCCCAGCATTTT,CASSMRGTDYSNQPQHF
NA,TRBD1,TRBJ2-5,TRBV29-1,TGCAGCGCCGGGACCAACAGGGGCCAAGAGACCCAGTACTTC,CSAGTNRGQETQYF
NA,NA,TRBJ1-4,TRBV18,TGTGCCAGCTCACCACGACACAGTTCGTACCTTTCAACTAATGAAAAACTGTTTTTT,CASSPRHSSYLSTNEKLFF
NA,NA,TRBJ1-5,TRBV21-1,TGTGCCAGCAGCAAAGTAAAACAGGGGCCCCCTGAGTGGCCCCAGCATTTT,CASSKVKQGPPEWPQHF
NA,NA,TRBJ2-3,TRBV30,TGTGCCTGGAGTGTAAACCTAGCGAGGACAGATACGCAGTATTTT,CAWSVNLARTDTQYF
NA,TRBD2,TRBJ2-2,TRBV19,TGTGCCAGTAGTAGTCCAAGGACTAGCGGGAGGACCGGGGAGCTGTTTTTT,CASSSPRTSGRTGELFF